This T cell receptor beta chain derives from a study of metastatic and nonmetastatic thyroid tumors. Looking at the study overall: Both malignant and benign thyroid patients supplied peripheral blood and tumor or nodule tissue samples, across which the repertoires of these patients were then compared.

There were no patients who had received any treatment before thyroid surgery. This clone was counted ten times or more. The target antigen is unknown. MiXCR was used by TCRdb to re-call the PCR reads. The table includes roughly 63,000 clones, 15% to 20% detected once. Study-wide findings and caveats: As reported, TCR beta diversity in blood and tumor was significantly higher in malignant thyroid tumors than in benign nodules.

The germline CDR1 and CDR2 sequences are DFQATT and SNEGSKA (reference sequence). Trimming cost V 6 bases and J 11 bases, with 19 bases left between them. CDR3 size: 13 residues. This chain links TRBV20-1 with TRBJ1-4; perhaps TRBD1 as D (5 bases). The sample taken for sequencing was blood. The TCR sequence derives from a male donor with papillary thyroid cancer or a benign thyroid nodule (not recorded which). Some clones in this sample may be carry-over from other donors' samples. CDR3 residues: CSAGGTFREKLFF. The CDR3, as DNA: TGCAGTGCGGGTGGGACTTTTAGGGAGAAACTGTTTTTT.